The clone carrying this T cell receptor beta chain was observed a few times. Its antigen is unidentified. The sample is drawn from a study of T cell repertoires in cytomegalovirus infection. About the study: Public TCR beta signatures marked donors with CMV infection and the matching HLA.

General study results and limits: Accumulated public TCR beta family frequency recognized individuals carrying CMV together with the relevant HLA.

CDR1 is SGHAT and CDR2 is FQNNGV in the germline V gene. The V and J ends lost 2 bases and 7 bases, in that order; junction bases with no gene match: 9. The CDR3 runs to 16 residues. TCRdb re-derived calls from the reads in MiXCR, one entry per CDR3 protein. The sample yields hundreds of thousands of distinct CDR3 sequences, roughly 46% seen once. This specimen was cultured PBMCs, taken from culture after CMV antigen stimulation. J is TRBJ2-5 and V is TRBV11-2, with 11 bases fitting TRBD2. The source is a human donor in good health (CMV status not recorded). Some clones in this sample may be carry-over from other donors' samples. CDR3: CASSLRVPLAGGTQYF. The CDR3 DNA sequence: TGTGCCAGCAGCTTAAGGGTACCTCTAGCGGGGGGGACCCAGTACTTC.